What follows is one TCR beta chain and its context. This record belongs to a study of blood T cell repertoires in COVID-19. Overall study context: The origin of the acute and convalescent COVID-19 samples was the United States, Italy and Spain. T cells, B-cell-depleted T cells, or PBMCs provided the cDNA or gDNA that served as material.

V lost 1 base and J 1 base, leaving 5 bases between the germline ends. This CDR3 comprises 14 residues. The germline V gene encodes CDR1 SGHTA and CDR2 FQGNSA. In the source study's methods: Scientists estimated how many nucleated cells there were by amplifying reference gene primers. Assay: immunoSEQ multiplex PCR; the TCRdb copy retains only in-frame clones and omits some. V and J calls and clone size are given by that table; D and trimming were obtained from the DNA. This sample has around 150,000 clones, with 86% found just once. The TCR comes from a man aged 60 to 69 with acute or convalescent COVID-19. The chain combines TRBV7-2 with TRBJ1-3; no clear D. Sequenced material: peripheral blood. The CDR3 protein is CASSLGTSGNTIYF. CDR3 nucleotides: TGTGCCAGCAGCTTAGGTACTTCTGGAAACACCATATATTTT.